This TCR beta chain was identified during a study of blood T cell repertoires in COVID-19. Study as a whole: Donors in the United States, Italy and Spain gave samples during acute or convalescent COVID-19. T cells, B-cell-depleted T cells, or PBMCs provided the cDNA or gDNA that served as material.

How the authors handled the data: How many nucleated cells were present was estimated from reference gene primer amplification. Sequenced by immunoSEQ multiplex PCR; TCRdb stores in-frame clones only, minus some. V, J and clone size were drawn from that table, and D and trimming were deduced from the DNA. The profile shows about 150,000 clones, 76% of them singletons. The CDR3 length is 15 residues. Trimming took off 4 bases at V and 0 bases at J, with 10 bases between the two ends. The germline V gene encodes CDR1 SNHLY and CDR2 FYNNEI. The receptor was isolated from a woman of 80 years or more with acute or convalescent COVID-19. The V gene is TRBV2, the J gene TRBJ1-5; possibly TRBD1 for D (5 bases). The sample was peripheral blood. This CDR3 is CASSGQGISNQPQHF. The CDR3 DNA reads as TGTGCCAGCAGTGGGCAGGGAATTAGCAATCAGCCCCAGCATTTT.